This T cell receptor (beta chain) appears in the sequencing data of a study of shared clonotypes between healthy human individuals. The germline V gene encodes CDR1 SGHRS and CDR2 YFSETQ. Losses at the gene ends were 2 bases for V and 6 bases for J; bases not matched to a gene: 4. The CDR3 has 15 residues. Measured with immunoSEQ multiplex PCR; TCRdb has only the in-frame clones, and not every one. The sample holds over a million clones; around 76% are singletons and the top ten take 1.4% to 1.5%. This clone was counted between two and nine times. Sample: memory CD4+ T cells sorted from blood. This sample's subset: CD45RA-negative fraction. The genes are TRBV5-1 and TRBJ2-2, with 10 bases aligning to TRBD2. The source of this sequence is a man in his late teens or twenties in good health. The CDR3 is CASSFASGSSGELFF. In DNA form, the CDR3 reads TGCGCCAGCAGCTTCGCTAGCGGGAGTTCCGGGGAGCTGTTTTTT.